This section outlines one T cell receptor beta chain sequence together with its context. The V gene end was trimmed by 5 bases and the J gene end by 4 bases; junction bases not matched to a gene: 6. The germline V gene has CDR1 LNHDA and CDR2 SQIVND (reference sequence). This CDR3 is 16 amino acids long. Sequencing used immunoSEQ multiplex PCR; TCRdb keeps in-frame clones, though not all of them. The sample yields some 290,000 clones, under 90% seen once. This entry is derived from a study of blood T cell repertoires in COVID-19. Looking at the study overall: T cells, B-cell-depleted T cells, or PBMCs provided the cDNA or gDNA that served as material.

Input material: peripheral blood. The source is a woman in her thirties with COVID-19, enrolled during active disease. The gene calls are TRBV19 and TRBJ2-1; 12 positions agree with TRBD2. The CDR3 DNA is TGTGCCAGTAGTGCACTGGGACTAGCGGGTTACAATGAGCAGTTCTTC. Translating gives CASSALGLAGYNEQFF.